A single T cell receptor beta chain is shown here with its context. Antigen: not known. This specimen comes from a study of cytomegalovirus exposure and HLA in healthy donors. Study conclusions and caveats: Later analysis reportedly placed an Asian-associated ancestry cluster below the approximately 700-donor mean in N-insertions. In vitro, a few CMV-associated chains proved specific for CMV antigens. Accurate HLA-A and HLA-B prediction from TCR beta sequences was reported for most subjects.

Germline CDR1 SGHRS, CDR2 YFSETQ. V shed 7 bases and J 5 bases; nucleotides not matched to a gene: 4. This CDR3 has 13 amino acids. In the PCR, 60 Vbeta and 13 Jbeta primers were used. Profiled with immunoSEQ multiplex PCR; TCRdb holds only in-frame clones, not every one. The table lists about 120,000 clones, about 80% of them singletons. Specimen: PBMCs. V usage is TRBV5-1 and J usage is TRBJ1-2; TRBD1 agrees at 11 bases. The TCR originated in a female donor in good health and CMV-seropositive. The DNA for the CDR3 is TGCGCCAGCGGCCGGGACAGGGGGTATGGCTACACCTTC. Translated: CASGRDRGYGYTF.